The clone carrying this TCR beta chain was recorded once. The CDR3 contains 16 residues. Germline V lookup: CDR1 LNHDA, CDR2 SQIVND (reference sequence). Germline trimming cut 0 bases from V and 2 bases from J; bases unmatched to any gene: 6. This sample was taken from a study of T cells after somatic rescue of genetic block. Using immunoSEQ multiplex PCR, the repertoire was profiled, and TCRdb retains in-frame clones only, with some absent. The sample contains 110,000 or so clones, about nine tenths of which appear only once. The rearrangement joins TRBV19 to TRBJ2-7; 8 nucleotides match TRBD1. This receptor was taken from a young woman. The sample comprised peripheral blood mononuclear cells (PBMCs). CDR3 sequence: CASSIEGTGSTYEQYF. The CDR3 DNA follows: TGTGCCAGTAGTATAGAGGGGACAGGATCCACCTACGAGCAGTACTTC.